This T cell receptor (beta chain) was sequenced in a study of blood T cells in healthy people across ages. The authors ran a second PCR of 7 to 11 cycles using a sample-barcoded 5' primer and a J-beta primer mix. TCRdb fed the 5' RACE reads into MiXCR, producing one record per CDR3 protein. This table has some 1,500,000 distinct CDR3 sequences, 42% appearing once. The CDR3 covers 16 residues. Germline values: CDR1 MNHNS, CDR2 SASEGT. Trimming shortened V by 7 bases and J by 6 bases, and 19 bases separated the two germline ends. The sequence derives from a young woman in good health. The gene calls are TRBV6-1 and TRBJ1-6; D not resolved. Specimen: blood. CDR3 in amino acids: CASTGELGTVNSPLHF. The CDR3 nucleotides read TGTGCCAGCACCGGCGAACTGGGTACCGTTAATTCACCCCTCCACTTT.